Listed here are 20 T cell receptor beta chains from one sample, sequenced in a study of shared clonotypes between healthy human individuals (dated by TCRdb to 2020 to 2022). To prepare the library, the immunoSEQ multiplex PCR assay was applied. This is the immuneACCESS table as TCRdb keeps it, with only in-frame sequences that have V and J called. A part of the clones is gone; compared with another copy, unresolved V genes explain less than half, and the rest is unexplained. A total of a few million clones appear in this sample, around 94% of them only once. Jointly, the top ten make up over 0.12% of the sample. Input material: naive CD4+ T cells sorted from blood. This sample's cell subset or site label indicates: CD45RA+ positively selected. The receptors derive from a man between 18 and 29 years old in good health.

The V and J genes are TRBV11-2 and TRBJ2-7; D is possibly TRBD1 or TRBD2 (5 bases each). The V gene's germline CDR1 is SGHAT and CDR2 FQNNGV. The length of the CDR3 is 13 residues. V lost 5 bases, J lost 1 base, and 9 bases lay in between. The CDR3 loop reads CASSRDLSYEQYF. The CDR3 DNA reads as TGTGCCAGCAGCCGGGACCTTTCCTACGAGCAGTACTTC.

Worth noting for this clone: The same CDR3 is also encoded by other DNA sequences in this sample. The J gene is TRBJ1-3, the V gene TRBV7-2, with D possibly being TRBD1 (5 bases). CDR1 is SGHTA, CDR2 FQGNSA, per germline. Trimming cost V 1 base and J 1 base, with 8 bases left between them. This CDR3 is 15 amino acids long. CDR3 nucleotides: TGTGCCAGCAGCTTAGGAGGGGTATCTGGAAACACCATATATTTT. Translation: CASSLGGVSGNTIYF. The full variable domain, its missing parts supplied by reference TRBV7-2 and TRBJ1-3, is GAGVSQSPSNKVTEKGKDVELRCDPISGHTALYWYRQSLGQGLEFLIYFQGNSAPDKSGLPSDRFSAERTGGSVSTLTIQRTQQEDSAVYLCASSLGGVSGNTIYFGEGSWLTVV.

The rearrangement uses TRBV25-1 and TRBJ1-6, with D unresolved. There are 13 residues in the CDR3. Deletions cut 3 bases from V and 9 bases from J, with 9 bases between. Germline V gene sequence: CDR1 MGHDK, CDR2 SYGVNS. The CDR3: CASSEPSGSPLHF. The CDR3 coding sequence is TGTGCCAGCAGTGAGCCGAGTGGTTCACCCCTCCACTTT.

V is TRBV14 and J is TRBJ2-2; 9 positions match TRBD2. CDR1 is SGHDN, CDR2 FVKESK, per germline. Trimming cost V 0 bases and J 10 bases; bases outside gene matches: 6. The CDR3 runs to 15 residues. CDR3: CASSQDAGGPTELFF. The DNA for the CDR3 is TGTGCCAGCAGCCAAGATGCGGGAGGGCCTACGGAGCTGTTTTTT.

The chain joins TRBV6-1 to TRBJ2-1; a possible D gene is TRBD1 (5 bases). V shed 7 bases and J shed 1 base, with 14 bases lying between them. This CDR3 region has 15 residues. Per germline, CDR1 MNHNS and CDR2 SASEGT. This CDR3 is CASKLAGPSYNEQFF. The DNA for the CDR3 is TGTGCCAGCAAGCTGGCAGGGCCTTCCTACAATGAGCAGTTCTTC.

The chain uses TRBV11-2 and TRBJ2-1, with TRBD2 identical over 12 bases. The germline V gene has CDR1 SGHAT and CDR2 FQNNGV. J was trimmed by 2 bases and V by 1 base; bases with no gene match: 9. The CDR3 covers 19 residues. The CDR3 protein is CASSLGPGLAGPPYNEQFF. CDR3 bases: TGTGCCAGCAGCTTAGGACCGGGACTAGCGGGTCCTCCCTACAATGAGCAGTTCTTC.

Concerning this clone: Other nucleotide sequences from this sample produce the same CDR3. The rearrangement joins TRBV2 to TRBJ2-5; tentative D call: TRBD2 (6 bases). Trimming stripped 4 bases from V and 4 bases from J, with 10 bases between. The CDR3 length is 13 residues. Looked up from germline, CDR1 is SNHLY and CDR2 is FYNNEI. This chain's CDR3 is CASSVRGGETQYF. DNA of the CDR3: TGTGCCAGCAGTGTGCGGGGTGGAGAGACCCAGTACTTC.

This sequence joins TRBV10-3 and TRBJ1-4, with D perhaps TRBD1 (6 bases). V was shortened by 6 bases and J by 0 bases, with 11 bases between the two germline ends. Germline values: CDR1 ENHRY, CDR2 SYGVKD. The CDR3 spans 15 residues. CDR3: CAIRSGAATNEKLFF. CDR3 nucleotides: TGTGCCATCAGGTCGGGGGCCGCAACTAATGAAAAACTGTTTTTT.

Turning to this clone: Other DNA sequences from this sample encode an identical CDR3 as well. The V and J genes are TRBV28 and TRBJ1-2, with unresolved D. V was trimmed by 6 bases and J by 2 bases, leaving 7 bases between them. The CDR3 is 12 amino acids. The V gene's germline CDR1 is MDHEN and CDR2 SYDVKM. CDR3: CASRGRNYGYTF. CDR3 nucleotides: TGTGCCAGCAGGGGAAGGAACTATGGCTACACCTTC.

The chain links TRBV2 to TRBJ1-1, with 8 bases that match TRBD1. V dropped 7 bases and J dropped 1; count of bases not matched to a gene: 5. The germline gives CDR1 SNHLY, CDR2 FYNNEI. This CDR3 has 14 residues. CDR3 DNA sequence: TGTGCCAGCACCAAGGGGACAGGGAACACTGAAGCTTTCTTT. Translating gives CASTKGTGNTEAFF.

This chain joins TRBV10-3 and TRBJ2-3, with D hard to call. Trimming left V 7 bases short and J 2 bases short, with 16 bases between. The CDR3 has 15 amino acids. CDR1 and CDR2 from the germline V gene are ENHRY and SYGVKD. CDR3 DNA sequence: TGTGCCATCAAGCGTGGTGCCCAGGACACAGATACGCAGTATTTT. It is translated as CAIKRGAQDTDTQYF.

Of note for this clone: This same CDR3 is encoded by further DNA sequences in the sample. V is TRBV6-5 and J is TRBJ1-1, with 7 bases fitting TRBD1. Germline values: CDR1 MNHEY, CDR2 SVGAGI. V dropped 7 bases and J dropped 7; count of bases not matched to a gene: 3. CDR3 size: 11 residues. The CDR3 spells CASIQGVEAFF. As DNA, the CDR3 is TGTGCCAGCATTCAGGGGGTTGAAGCTTTCTTT.

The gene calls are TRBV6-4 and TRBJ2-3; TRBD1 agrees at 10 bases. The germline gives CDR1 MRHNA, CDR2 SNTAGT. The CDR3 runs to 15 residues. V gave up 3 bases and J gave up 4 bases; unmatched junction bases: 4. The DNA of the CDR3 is TGTGCCAGCAGTGATGCGGGGACAGGGGCAGATACGCAGTATTTT. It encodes CASSDAGTGADTQYF.

The DNA for the CDR3 is TGTGCCAGCAGCTTAGACATCTTCTCCTACGAGCAGTACTTC. This translates into CASSLDIFSYEQYF. This chain connects TRBV11-2 to TRBJ2-7; the D is unclear. Deletions cut 0 bases from V and 0 bases from J, with 6 bases between. The V gene's germline CDR1 is SGHAT and CDR2 FQNNGV. The CDR3 contains 14 residues. Based on the CDR3 plus reference TRBV11-2 and TRBJ2-7, the full variable domain is EAGVAQSPRYKIIEKRQSVAFWCNPISGHATLYWYQQILGQGPKLLIQFQNNGVVDDSQLPKDRFSAERLKGVDSTLKIQPAKLEDSAVYLCASSLDIFSYEQYFGPGTRLTVT.

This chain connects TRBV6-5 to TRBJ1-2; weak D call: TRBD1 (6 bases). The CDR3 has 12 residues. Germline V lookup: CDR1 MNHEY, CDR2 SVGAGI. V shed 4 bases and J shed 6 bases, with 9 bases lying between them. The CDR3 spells CASSFDRHGYTF. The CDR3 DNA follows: TGTGCCAGCAGTTTTGACAGGCATGGCTACACCTTC.

CDR3 loop: CATRKEGGYTEAFF. The DNA for the CDR3 is TGTGCCACCCGAAAGGAGGGCGGTTACACTGAAGCTTTCTTT. This chain joins TRBV27 and TRBJ1-1; D remains unclear. The germline V gene encodes CDR1 MNHEY and CDR2 SMNVEV (reference sequence). The CDR3 has 14 residues. Trimming shortened V by 10 bases and J by 3 bases, and 18 bases separated the two germline ends.

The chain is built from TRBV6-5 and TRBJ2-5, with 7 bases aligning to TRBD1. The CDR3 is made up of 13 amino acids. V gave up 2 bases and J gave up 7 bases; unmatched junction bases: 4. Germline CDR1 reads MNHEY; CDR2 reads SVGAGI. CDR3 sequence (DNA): TGTGCCAGCAGTTACGGTGGACAGGCGACCCAGTACTTC. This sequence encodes CASSYGGQATQYF.

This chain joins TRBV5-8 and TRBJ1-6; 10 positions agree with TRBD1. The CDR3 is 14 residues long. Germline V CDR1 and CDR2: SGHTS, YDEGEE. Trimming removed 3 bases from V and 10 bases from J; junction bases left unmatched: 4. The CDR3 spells CASSSGTGVSPLHF. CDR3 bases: TGTGCCAGCAGCTCCGGGACAGGGGTGTCACCCCTCCACTTT.

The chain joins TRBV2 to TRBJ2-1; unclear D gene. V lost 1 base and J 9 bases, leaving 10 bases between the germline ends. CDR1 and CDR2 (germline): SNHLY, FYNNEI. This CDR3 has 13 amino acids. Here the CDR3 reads CASSEGPMGEQFF. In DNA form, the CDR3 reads TGTGCCAGCAGTGAAGGGCCGATGGGTGAGCAGTTCTTC.

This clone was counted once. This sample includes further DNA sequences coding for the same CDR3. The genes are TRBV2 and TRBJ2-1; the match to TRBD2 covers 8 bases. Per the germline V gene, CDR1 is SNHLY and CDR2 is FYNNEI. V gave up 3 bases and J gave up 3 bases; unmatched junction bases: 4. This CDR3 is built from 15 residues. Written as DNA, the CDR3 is TGTGCCAGCAGTGATCGGGGGGGCAGCTACAATGAGCAGTTCTTC. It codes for CASSDRGGSYNEQFF.